This T cell receptor beta chain was sequenced for a study of blood T cell repertoires in COVID-19. Study in general: Collection of acute and convalescent COVID-19 samples took place in the United States, Italy and Spain. Nucleic acid was either cDNA or gDNA, and it came from T cells, B-cell-depleted T cells, or PBMCs.

TCRdb's copy holds only in-frame clones and misses some; the assay was immunoSEQ multiplex PCR. The sample yields a few hundred thousand clones, around 86% seen once. What was sequenced was peripheral blood. The sequence was obtained from a man over 45 with active or convalescent COVID-19.

The CDR3 DNA follows: TGTGCCAGCAGCTCGACAGGGGATACGCAGTATTTT. Its protein is CASSSTGDTQYF. The chain recombines TRBV5-6 with TRBJ2-3; 7 bases map to TRBD1. Germline values: CDR1 SGHDT, CDR2 YYEEEE. The J segment lost 6 bases and the V segment lost 3 bases, leaving 1 base of the junction unmatched. The CDR3 extends over 12 amino acids. The full variable domain, its missing parts supplied by reference TRBV5-6 and TRBJ2-3, is DAGVTQSPTHLIKTRGQQVTLRCSPKSGHDTVSWYQQALGQGPQFIFQYYEEEERQRGNFPDRFSGHQFPNYSSELNVNALLLGDSALYLCASSSTGDTQYFGPGTRLTVL.